The 27 T cell receptor beta chains in this list originate from one sample, sequenced in a study of blood T cell repertoires in COVID-19. Repertoires were generated with immunoSEQ multiplex PCR, while TCRdb's copy carries only in-frame clones and drops some. The sample shows about 120,000 clones, roughly 81% of them seen only once. Sequenced sample: peripheral blood. The receptors were gathered from a man in his forties or fifties with acute or convalescent COVID-19.

Comments on this clone: Possible read error: a much larger clone is one base away. The chain has TRBV27 and TRBJ2-7; D might be TRBD2 (5 bases). This CDR3 is 13 amino acids long. Trimming took off 8 bases at V and 1 base at J, with 12 bases between the two ends. Germline V CDR1 and CDR2: MNHEY, SMNVEV (reference sequence). The CDR3 DNA reads TGTGCCAGCGAAAACGGACTGTCCTACGAGCAGTACTTC. It translates to CASENGLSYEQYF.

V and J are TRBV6-5 and TRBJ1-1, with D perhaps matching TRBD1 (5 bases). The V end lost 10 bases, the J end lost 7 bases, and 22 bases lay between the germline ends. The CDR3 is 14 residues long. Germline V CDR1 and CDR2: MNHEY, SVGAGI. CDR3 nucleotides: TGTGCCATCCAGCGGGTTTTGTTTGGGGGTGAAGCTTTCTTT. Its translation: CAIQRVLFGGEAFF.

The chain recombines TRBV7-2 with TRBJ1-5; unclear D gene. Germline V lookup: CDR1 SGHTA, CDR2 FQGNSA. Trimming removed 3 bases at V and 0 bases at J, with 6 bases between. This CDR3 has 14 amino acids. The CDR3 loop reads CASSFEYSNQPQHF. The CDR3 DNA sequence: TGTGCCAGCAGCTTCGAGTATAGCAATCAGCCCCAGCATTTT. Full variable domain (missing parts from reference TRBV7-2 and TRBJ1-5): GAGVSQSPSNKVTEKGKDVELRCDPISGHTALYWYRQSLGQGLEFLIYFQGNSAPDKSGLPSDRFSAERTGGSVSTLTIQRTQQEDSAVYLCASSFEYSNQPQHFGDGTRLSIL.

The chain couples TRBV28 to TRBJ1-5; the D gene is possibly TRBD1 (5 bases). The V and J ends lost 4 bases and 1 base respectively, with 14 bases between them. CDR3 length: 16 amino acids. Germline assignment: CDR1 MDHEN and CDR2 SYDVKM. CDR3 in DNA: TGTGCCAGCAGTTCTTACCAGGGCTTGAGCAATCAGCCCCAGCATTTT. Translating gives CASSSYQGLSNQPQHF. The complete variable domain, with remaining parts taken from reference TRBV28 and TRBJ1-5, reads DVKVTQSSRYLVKRTGEKVFLECVQDMDHENMFWYRQDPGLGLRLIYFSYDVKMKEKGDIPEGYSVSREKKERFSLILESASTNQTSMYLCASSSYQGLSNQPQHFGDGTRLSIL.

V gene TRBV6-5 combines with J gene TRBJ1-2; a possible D gene is TRBD1 (6 bases). V was cut by 7 bases and J by 2 bases, with 14 bases left in between. Per germline, CDR1 MNHEY and CDR2 SVGAGI. The CDR3 is made up of 14 amino acids. The CDR3 DNA sequence: TGTGCCAGCAAAAATAACAGGGTCAACTATGGCTACACCTTC. This translates into CASKNNRVNYGYTF.

The chain employs TRBV2 and TRBJ2-3; 7 bases match TRBD1. The germline V gene has CDR1 SNHLY and CDR2 FYNNEI. This CDR3 has 15 residues. Germline trimming cut 7 bases from V and 0 bases from J; bases unmatched to any gene: 7. The CDR3 spells CASMTDRASTDTQYF. Here the CDR3 DNA reads TGTGCCAGCATGACCGACAGGGCAAGCACAGATACGCAGTATTTT.

The V and J genes are TRBV10-2 and TRBJ2-3; 14 positions agree with TRBD2. The V gene's germline CDR1 is WSHSY and CDR2 SAAADI. With V trimmed by 8 bases and J by 0 bases, 7 bases remained unmatched. This CDR3 region has 17 residues. The CDR3 DNA follows: TGCGCCAGCGAGGGACTAGCGGGAGAGGGTAGCACAGATACGCAGTATTTT. It translates to CASEGLAGEGSTDTQYF.

The rearrangement links TRBV29-1 to TRBJ1-5, with 10 nucleotides matching TRBD1. The ends lost 4 bases at V and 4 bases at J; junction bases unmatched: 1. Germline CDR1 SQVTM, CDR2 ANQGSEA. The CDR3 extends over 13 amino acids. The CDR3: CSVGDRGNQPQHF. The CDR3 coding sequence is TGCAGCGTTGGGGACAGGGGAAATCAGCCCCAGCATTTT.

The genes are TRBV5-1 and TRBJ2-1, with D maybe TRBD1 (5 bases). Germline-derived CDR1 and CDR2 are SGHRS and YFSETQ. This CDR3 comprises 15 residues. V dropped 0 bases and J dropped 3 bases, with 10 bases sitting between them. The CDR3 DNA follows: TGCGCCAGCAGCTTGGGGGGCCCAGTCTACAATGAGCAGTTCTTC. Translation: CASSLGGPVYNEQFF.

The V gene is TRBV6-1, the J gene TRBJ1-4; TRBD1 might be the D (6 bases). V dropped 6 bases and J dropped 7 bases, with 15 bases sitting between them. The V gene's germline CDR1 is MNHNS and CDR2 SASEGT. CDR3 length equals 14 residues. In DNA form, the CDR3 reads TGTGCCAGCAGCCCAGGGACAAAGGCTGAAAAACTGTTTTTT. This translates into CASSPGTKAEKLFF.

CDR3 coding DNA: TGCAGCGTTGATGAAGGGAGCACTGAAGCTTTCTTT. As protein: CSVDEGSTEAFF. The chain recombines TRBV29-1 with TRBJ1-1; no definite D call. V was clipped by 3 bases and J by 4 bases, with 9 bases between them. The CDR3 extends over 12 amino acids. CDR1 and CDR2 from the germline V gene are SQVTM and ANQGSEA.

V is TRBV6-5 and J is TRBJ2-7; 11 bases map to TRBD2. CDR3 length: 14 residues. Germline V gene lookup returns CDR1 MNHEY and CDR2 SVGAGI. The V gene end was trimmed by 5 bases and the J gene end by 4 bases; junction bases not matched to a gene: 4. CDR3 in DNA: TGTGCCAGCAGTCTTAGCGGGGGGGCGTACGAGCAGTACTTC. This codes for CASSLSGGAYEQYF.

The chain has TRBV30 and TRBJ1-1, with unresolved D. Germline V gives CDR1 GTSNPN, CDR2 SVGIG (reference sequence). The CDR3 consists of 13 residues. V lost 4 bases to trimming and J lost 2 bases, with 11 bases between them. The DNA for the CDR3 is TGTGCCTGGAAGGCAGGCCCTAACACTGAAGCTTTCTTT. This gives the protein CAWKAGPNTEAFF. Filled out from reference TRBV30 and TRBJ1-1, the complete variable domain reads SQTIHQWPATLVQPVGSPLSLECTVEGTSNPNLYWYRQAAGRGLQLLFYSVGIGQISSEVPQNLSASRPQDRQFILSSKKLLLSDSGFYLCAWKAGPNTEAFFGQGTRLTVV.

The chain is built from TRBV2 and TRBJ2-2; 8 positions agree with TRBD1. Per the germline V gene, CDR1 is SNHLY and CDR2 is FYNNEI. After removal of 6 bases from V and 1 base from J, the junction contained 1 base not matched to a gene. The CDR3 is 14 amino acids. The chain's CDR3 is CASRQGENTGELFF. CDR3 DNA: TGTGCCAGCAGACAGGGGGAGAACACCGGGGAGCTGTTTTTT. Full variable domain (rest looked up from reference TRBV2 and TRBJ2-2): EPEVTQTPSHQVTQMGQEVILRCVPISNHLYFYWYRQILGQKVEFLVSFYNNEISEKSEIFDDQFSVERPDGSNFTLKIRSTKLEDSAMYFCASRQGENTGELFFGEGSRLTVL.

The J gene is TRBJ2-1, the V gene TRBV5-1; 9 nucleotides match TRBD1. Germline CDR1 and CDR2: SGHRS and YFSETQ. There are 17 residues in the CDR3. Unmatched junction bases numbered 18, after V lost 4 bases and J lost 10 bases. CDR3 DNA: TGCGCCAGCAGCGCCTCCCTTTTGGGGACAGGGTCTGGAGAGCAGTTCTTC. It translates to CASSASLLGTGSGEQFF. Variable domain in full (rest from reference TRBV5-1 and TRBJ2-1): KAGVTQTPRYLIKTRGQQVTLSCSPISGHRSVSWYQQTPGQGLQFLFEYFSETQRNKGNFPGRFSGRQFSNSRSEMNVSTLELGDSALYLCASSASLLGTGSGEQFFGPGTRLTVL.

The chain combines TRBV2 with TRBJ2-1; 10 positions match TRBD2. The junction had 9 bases not matched to a gene; V was cut back by 8 bases and J by 5 bases. The CDR3 is 15 amino acids. From germline, CDR1 is SNHLY and CDR2 FYNNEI. The CDR3 region is CASAKQGLANNEQFF. The CDR3 DNA reads TGTGCCAGCGCCAAGCAGGGACTAGCGAACAATGAGCAGTTCTTC.

This chain connects TRBV19 to TRBJ1-4; no clear D. The CDR3 has 17 residues. V lost 3 bases, J lost 0 bases, and 14 bases lay in between. Germline assignment: CDR1 LNHDA and CDR2 SQIVND (reference sequence). The CDR3: CASSMTLPGTTNEKLFF. CDR3 in DNA: TGTGCCAGTAGTATGACCCTCCCGGGGACAACTAATGAAAAACTGTTTTTT.

The rearrangement links TRBV11-3 to TRBJ2-1; D may be TRBD2 (6 bases). V was shortened by 1 base and J by 0 bases, with 7 bases between the two germline ends. The CDR3 runs 15 residues. In germline, CDR1 is SGHNT, CDR2 YENEEA. The DNA for the CDR3 is TGTGCCAGCAGCTTAGGCGGGACCTCCTACAATGAGCAGTTCTTC. Its translation: CASSLGGTSYNEQFF.

This chain uses TRBV7-2 with TRBJ2-7, with D tentatively TRBD1 (5 bases). CDR1 and CDR2 from the germline V gene are SGHTA and FQGNSA. This CDR3 is 12 amino acids long. The V gene lost 5 bases and the J gene lost 9 bases, with 14 bases spanning the gap. CDR3 amino acids: CASSLDTLGQYF. The DNA of the CDR3 is TGTGCCAGCAGCCTGGACACCCTGGGGCAGTACTTC.

The gene calls are TRBV3-1 (or the pseudogene TRBV3-2) and TRBJ1-3; unclear D gene. V was clipped by 0 bases and J by 8 bases, with 8 bases between them. The CDR3 totals 13 residues. Germline CDR1 is LGHDT and CDR2 is YNNKEL (reference sequence). The chain's CDR3 is CASSQDRGYTIYF. The CDR3 DNA reads TGTGCCAGCAGCCAAGATAGAGGGTACACCATATATTTT.

The chain joins TRBV19 to TRBJ2-3, with D perhaps TRBD2 (6 bases). The CDR3 runs to 15 residues. The germline V gene encodes CDR1 LNHDA and CDR2 SQIVND (reference sequence). Trimming shortened V by 9 bases and J by 0 bases, and 16 bases separated the two germline ends. In DNA form, the CDR3 reads TGTGCCAGCGGGACTTCAACTAGTAGCACAGATACGCAGTATTTT. Its protein is CASGTSTSSTDTQYF.

This sequence joins TRBV5-4 and TRBJ2-5; 9 nucleotides agree with TRBD1. The CDR3 has 17 residues. With 0 bases clipped from V and 5 bases from J, the junction kept 11 bases outside the gene matches. Germline V gives CDR1 SGHNT, CDR2 YYREEE (reference sequence). The CDR3 is CASSLESHRGRRETQYF. The CDR3 DNA is TGTGCCAGCAGCTTGGAATCCCACAGGGGGCGCCGGGAGACCCAGTACTTC.

V is TRBV21-1 and J is TRBJ1-4; the table assigns TRBD1, which was not confirmed against the DNA. TRBV21-1 is labeled a pseudogene. CDR3 length equals 17 residues. The DNA for the CDR3 is TGTGCCAGCAGCAAGCTAAGGTGGAGGACAGGGGAGGAAAAACTGTTTTTT. It yields the protein CASSKLRWRTGEEKLFF.

V usage is TRBV19 and J usage is TRBJ2-5; 7 bases align to TRBD2. Germline trimming cut 5 bases from V and 11 bases from J; bases unmatched to any gene: 14. CDR1 is LNHDA and CDR2 is SQIVND in the germline V gene (reference sequence). CDR3 size: 14 residues. The CDR3 spells CASSGVARLASQYF. DNA for the CDR3: TGTGCCAGTAGTGGGGTGGCCCGACTAGCATCTCAGTACTTC.

Written as DNA, the CDR3 is TGTGCCAGCTCACTAGGGTCGGCGGGAATGAGGGAGCAGTTCTTC. It codes for CASSLGSAGMREQFF. The chain couples TRBV18 to TRBJ2-1, with D tentatively TRBD2 (6 bases). There are 15 residues in the CDR3. The V and J ends lost 4 bases and 10 bases respectively, with 20 bases between them. Germline lookup yields CDR1 KGHSH and CDR2 LQKENI. The variable domain in full, completed from reference TRBV18 and TRBJ2-1, reads NAGVMQNPRHLVRRRGQEARLRCSPMKGHSHVYWYRQLPEEGLKFMVYLQKENIIDESGMPKERFSAEFPKEGPSILRIQQVVRGDSAAYFCASSLGSAGMREQFFGPGTRLTVL.

The chain uses TRBV6-6 and TRBJ1-2; unclear D gene. Trimming cost V 6 bases and J 2 bases, with 10 bases left between them. Germline CDR1 is MNHNY and CDR2 is SVGAGI (reference sequence). This CDR3 has 13 residues. CDR3 protein: CASRLTANYGYTF. Written as DNA, the CDR3 is TGTGCCAGCAGGCTAACAGCAAACTATGGCTACACCTTC.

The chain carries TRBV11-2 and TRBJ2-7; a possible D gene is TRBD1 (5 bases). This CDR3 comprises 15 residues. V gave up 6 bases and J gave up 2 bases, with 17 bases separating them. In germline, CDR1 is SGHAT, CDR2 FQNNGV. Here the CDR3 DNA reads TGTGCCAGCAGGAAGGTAGGCAGGGAAGCCTACGAGCAGTACTTC. Its translation: CASRKVGREAYEQYF.